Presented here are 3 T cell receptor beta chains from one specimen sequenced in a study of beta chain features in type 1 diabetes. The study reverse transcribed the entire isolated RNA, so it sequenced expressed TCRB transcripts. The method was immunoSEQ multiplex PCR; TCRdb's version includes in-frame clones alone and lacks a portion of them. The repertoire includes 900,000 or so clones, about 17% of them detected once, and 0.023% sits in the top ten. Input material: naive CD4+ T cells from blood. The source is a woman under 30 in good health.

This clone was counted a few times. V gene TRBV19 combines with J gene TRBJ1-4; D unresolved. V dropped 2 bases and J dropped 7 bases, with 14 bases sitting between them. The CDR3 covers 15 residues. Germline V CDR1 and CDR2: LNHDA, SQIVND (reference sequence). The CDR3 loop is CASSISGLVIEKLFF. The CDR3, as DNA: TGTGCCAGTAGTATATCGGGATTAGTGATTGAAAAACTGTTTTTT.

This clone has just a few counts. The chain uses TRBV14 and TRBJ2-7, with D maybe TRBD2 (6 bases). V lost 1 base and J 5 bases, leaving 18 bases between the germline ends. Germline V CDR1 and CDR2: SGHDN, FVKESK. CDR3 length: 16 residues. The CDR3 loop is CASSQASGPPRNEQYF. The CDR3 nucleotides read TGTGCCAGCAGCCAAGCAAGCGGGCCCCCGCGGAACGAGCAGTACTTC.

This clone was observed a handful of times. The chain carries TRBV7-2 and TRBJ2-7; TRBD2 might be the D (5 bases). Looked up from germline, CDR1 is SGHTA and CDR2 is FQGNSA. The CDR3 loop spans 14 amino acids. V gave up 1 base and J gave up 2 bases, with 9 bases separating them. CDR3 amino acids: CASSLEVGAYEQYF. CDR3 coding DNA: TGTGCCAGCAGCTTAGAAGTCGGGGCCTACGAGCAGTACTTC. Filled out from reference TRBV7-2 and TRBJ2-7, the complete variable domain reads GAGVSQSPSNKVTEKGKDVELRCDPISGHTALYWYRQSLGQGLEFLIYFQGNSAPDKSGLPSDRFSAERTGGSVSTLTIQRTQQEDSAVYLCASSLEVGAYEQYFGPGTRLTVT.